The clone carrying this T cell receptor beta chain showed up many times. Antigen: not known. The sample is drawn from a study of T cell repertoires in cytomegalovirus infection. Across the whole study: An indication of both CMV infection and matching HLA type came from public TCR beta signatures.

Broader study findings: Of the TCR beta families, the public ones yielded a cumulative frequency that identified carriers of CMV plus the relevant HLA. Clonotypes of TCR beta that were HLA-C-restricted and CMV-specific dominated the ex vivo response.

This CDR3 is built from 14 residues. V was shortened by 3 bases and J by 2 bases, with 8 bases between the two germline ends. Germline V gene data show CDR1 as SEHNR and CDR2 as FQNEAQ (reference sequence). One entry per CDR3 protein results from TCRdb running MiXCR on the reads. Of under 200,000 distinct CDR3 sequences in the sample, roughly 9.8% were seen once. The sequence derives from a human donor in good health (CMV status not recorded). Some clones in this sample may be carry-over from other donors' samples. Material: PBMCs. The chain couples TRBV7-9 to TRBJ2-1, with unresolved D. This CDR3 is CASSFRATYNEQFF. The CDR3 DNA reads TGTGCCAGCAGCTTTCGCGCGACCTACAATGAGCAGTTCTTC.